The next 16 T cell receptor beta chains were all read from a single sample in a study of T cell changes during pregnancy in multiple sclerosis. Generated by immunoSEQ multiplex PCR, the TCRdb table keeps only in-frame clones and is missing some. The repertoire has approximately 89,000 clones, approximately 94% of them found once; the top ten carry 2.5%. Sequenced here: peripheral blood, sampled in the third trimester of pregnancy. The receptors stem from a female donor with multiple sclerosis, enrolled in a pregnancy study.

This chain connects TRBV5-4 to TRBJ2-3; D perhaps matches TRBD2 (6 bases). V was trimmed by 2 bases and J by 3 bases, leaving 13 bases between them. The CDR3 sequence is 15 residues long. Germline CDR1 is SGHNT and CDR2 is YYREEE (reference sequence). CDR3 in DNA: TGTGCCAGCAGCTTTCTAGCGATCGGTACAGATACGCAGTATTTT. Protein product: CASSFLAIGTDTQYF.

The CDR3 is CASSLGQFQETQYF. The CDR3 region has the DNA TGTGCCAGCAGCCTAGGACAGTTCCAAGAGACCCAGTACTTC. The V and J genes are TRBV9 and TRBJ2-5; possibly TRBD1 for D (6 bases). This CDR3 has 14 residues. The V and J ends lost 4 bases and 1 base respectively, with 11 bases between them. Germline values: CDR1 SGDLS, CDR2 YYNGEE.

J is TRBJ2-7 and V is TRBV16; D not resolved. Germline values: CDR1 KGHSY, CDR2 FQNENV. This CDR3 spans 16 amino acids. V shed 0 bases and J shed 0 bases, with 12 bases lying between them. CDR3 protein: CASSQSGPLYSYEQYF. The CDR3 DNA sequence: TGTGCCAGCAGCCAATCGGGCCCACTTTACTCCTACGAGCAGTACTTC. The full variable domain, with the rest looked up from reference TRBV16 and TRBJ2-7, is GEEVAQTPKHLVRGEGQKAKLYCAPIKGHSYVFWYQQVLKNEFKFLISFQNENVFDETGMPKERFSAKCLPNSPCSLEIQATKLEDSAVYFCASSQSGPLYSYEQYFGPGTRLTVT.

The chain joins TRBV7-9 to TRBJ2-3; 9 bases fit TRBD1. Germline CDR1 and CDR2: SEHNR and FQNEAQ (reference sequence). V lost 5 bases and J lost 6; bases outside the gene matches: 18. The CDR3 extends over 18 amino acids. The CDR3 region is CASSARPGQGRASDTQYF. The CDR3, as DNA: TGTGCCAGCAGCGCCCGACCGGGACAGGGACGCGCTAGCGATACGCAGTATTTT.

This chain links TRBV30 with TRBJ2-2, with TRBD1 as a possible D gene (6 bases). The CDR3 spans 16 residues. Germline CDR1 GTSNPN, CDR2 SVGIG (reference sequence). V was shortened by 3 bases and J by 1 base, with 15 bases between the two germline ends. This CDR3 reads CAWRETGSGNTGELFF. The CDR3, as DNA: TGTGCCTGGAGAGAAACAGGGAGCGGGAACACCGGGGAGCTGTTTTTT.

This clone was counted once. V usage is TRBV20-1 and J usage is TRBJ1-1, with TRBD1 as a possible D gene (6 bases). The CDR3 spans 11 residues. V lost 8 bases and J lost 3, with 10 bases in between. Germline V lookup: CDR1 DFQATT, CDR2 SNEGSKA (reference sequence). The CDR3 is CSIYRDTEAFF. DNA for the CDR3: TGCAGTATTTACAGGGACACTGAAGCTTTCTTT.

The V call is TRBV5-1, the J call TRBJ1-2; D unclear. Trimming took off 0 bases at V and 3 bases at J, with 6 bases between the two ends. The CDR3 is 13 residues long. CDR1 is SGHRS and CDR2 is YFSETQ in the germline V gene. The CDR3 is CASSLDIDYGYTF. Written as DNA, the CDR3 is TGCGCCAGCAGCTTGGACATCGACTATGGCTACACCTTC.

The genes are TRBV5-1 and TRBJ1-1; 9 bases align to TRBD1. Germline CDR1 SGHRS, CDR2 YFSETQ. The CDR3 consists of 16 residues. The V segment lost 4 bases and the J segment 0 bases; nucleotides outside the gene matches: 7. CDR3 DNA: TGCGCCAGCAGCGCGGGACAGGGCATCATGAACACTGAAGCTTTCTTT. Its translation is CASSAGQGIMNTEAFF.

The rearrangement links TRBV5-1 to TRBJ2-5, with a weak D call TRBD1 (5 bases). The V and J ends lost 5 bases and 8 bases respectively, with 16 bases between them. This CDR3 comprises 13 residues. Germline V gives CDR1 SGHRS, CDR2 YFSETQ. CDR3 nucleotides: TGCGCCAGCAGGGTGGACATCGTAGAAACCCAGTACTTC. Its translation: CASRVDIVETQYF.

The chain uses TRBV27 and TRBJ2-3, with D maybe TRBD2 (5 bases). CDR3 length equals 16 residues. The ends were cut back, 5 bases at V and 1 base at J, with 16 bases in the middle. Germline V lookup: CDR1 MNHEY, CDR2 SMNVEV (reference sequence). CDR3 nucleotide sequence: TGTGCCAGCAGTATCGAGGGATCTGCGGGCACAGATACGCAGTATTTT. Its translation: CASSIEGSAGTDTQYF.

The rearrangement links TRBV7-3 to TRBJ1-1; 10 bases are shared with TRBD1. This CDR3 is 13 amino acids long. With V trimmed by 1 base and J by 11 bases, 4 bases remained unmatched. Germline V gives CDR1 SGHTA, CDR2 FQGTGA. CDR3 nucleotide sequence: TGTGCCAGCAGCTTAATGGGACAGGGGATCGCTTTCTTT. Translation: CASSLMGQGIAFF.

The rearrangement uses TRBV19 and TRBJ2-2; 8 bases align to TRBD1. The CDR3 has 15 amino acids. Germline lookup yields CDR1 LNHDA and CDR2 SQIVND (reference sequence). V shed 9 bases, J shed 0 bases, and the junction held 6 bases outside the gene matches. CDR3 protein: CASERTGTNTGELFF. The CDR3, as DNA: TGTGCCAGCGAACGGACAGGGACGAACACCGGGGAGCTGTTTTTT.

The V call is TRBV11-2, the J call TRBJ2-1; TRBD1 agrees at 9 bases. CDR1 SGHAT and CDR2 FQNNGV come from the germline V gene. CDR3 size: 17 residues. The V segment lost 4 bases and the J segment 7 bases; nucleotides outside the gene matches: 14. The DNA of the CDR3 is TGTGCCAGCAGCTCGTATCCCGGGACAGGGTACTCAAATGAGCAGTTCTTC. It translates to CASSSYPGTGYSNEQFF.

The chain recombines TRBV5-1 with TRBJ2-7, with TRBD1 matching over 8 bases. J was trimmed by 5 bases and V by 4 bases; bases with no gene match: 8. The CDR3 covers 14 residues. Germline CDR1 SGHRS, CDR2 YFSETQ. CDR3 DNA sequence: TGCGCCAGCAGCAGCCTGGACAGGGTAGACGAGCAGTACTTC. Amino acid sequence: CASSSLDRVDEQYF.

The J gene is TRBJ2-1, the V gene TRBV5-1, with TRBD1 identical over 8 bases. The CDR3 runs to 15 residues. The V segment lost 7 bases and the J segment 8 bases; nucleotides outside the gene matches: 14. From germline, CDR1 is SGHRS and CDR2 YFSETQ. The DNA for the CDR3 is TGCGCCAGCCGCGATCCCGACAGGGGTCGCGATGAGCAGTTCTTC. Translating gives CASRDPDRGRDEQFF. The full variable domain, in which reference TRBV5-1 and TRBJ2-1 provide the parts outside the CDR3, is KAGVTQTPRYLIKTRGQQVTLSCSPISGHRSVSWYQQTPGQGLQFLFEYFSETQRNKGNFPGRFSGRQFSNSRSEMNVSTLELGDSALYLCASRDPDRGRDEQFFGPGTRLTVL.

CDR3 nucleotides: TGTGCCAGCAGCGCAGGACTAGCCTACGAGCAGTACTTC. This sequence encodes CASSAGLAYEQYF. The rearrangement uses TRBV13 and TRBJ2-7, with 7 bases that match TRBD2. In germline, CDR1 is PRHDT, CDR2 FYEKMQ (reference sequence). Trimming removed 5 bases from V and 2 bases from J; junction bases left unmatched: 3. There are 13 residues in the CDR3. Filled out from reference TRBV13 and TRBJ2-7, the complete variable domain reads AAGVIQSPRHLIKEKRETATLKCYPIPRHDTVYWYQQGPGQDPQFLISFYEKMQSDKGSIPDRFSAQQFSDYHSELNMSSLELGDSALYFCASSAGLAYEQYFGPGTRLTVT.